The next 8 T cell receptor beta chains were all read from a single sample in a study of molecular identifiers for immune sequencing clone quantification. TCRdb re-analysed the PCR reads in MiXCR, keeping a single row per CDR3 protein. There are roughly 97,000 distinct CDR3 sequences in the sample; 20% to 25% occur only once, and about 0.94% lies in the top ten. The specimen was naive CD8+ T cells from blood, with Jurkat cell RNA spiked in. Stated subset: FACS-sorted CD8+CD4-CCR7+CD45RA+ naive T cells. These receptors were collected from a human donor in good health. Some libraries in this study had Jurkat cell RNA spiked in.

Many counts were recorded for this clonotype. J is TRBJ1-1 and V is TRBV7-9, with 10 bases fitting TRBD1. This CDR3 has 16 amino acids. V gave up 4 bases and J gave up 2 bases; unmatched junction bases: 7. Germline CDR1 reads SEHNR; CDR2 reads FQNEAQ (reference sequence). The CDR3 here is CASSSMTGGLNTEAFF. In DNA, the CDR3 is TGTGCCAGCAGCTCCATGACAGGGGGCCTAAACACTGAAGCTTTCTTT. Filled out from reference TRBV7-9 and TRBJ1-1, the complete variable domain reads DTGVSQNPRHKITKRGQNVTFRCDPISEHNRLYWYRQTLGQGPEFLTYFQNEAQLEKSRLLSDRFSAERPKGSFSTLEIQRTEQGDSAMYLCASSSMTGGLNTEAFFGQGTRLTVV.

This clonotype came up many times. This rearrangement joins TRBV7-6 to TRBJ2-5, with TRBD2 as a possible D gene (5 bases). The CDR3 extends over 14 amino acids. Between the trimmed V and J ends, which lost 5 bases and 7 bases, there was a span of 17 bases. Per the germline V gene, CDR1 is SGHVS and CDR2 is FNYEAQ. The CDR3 is CASSPLVGEGTQYF. For the CDR3, the DNA is TGTGCCAGCAGCCCTCTGGTAGGAGAGGGGACCCAGTACTTC.

This clonotype was seen at least ten times. The CDR3 DNA is TGTGCCACCAGCAGAATAGGGGATGAGCAGTTCTTC. Translating gives CATSRIGDEQFF. This chain links TRBV15 with TRBJ2-1; the D gene is possibly TRBD1 (5 bases). The CDR3 covers 12 residues. Germline CDR1 and CDR2: LNHNV and YYDKDF (reference sequence). With 2 bases removed from V and 8 bases from J, the gap between germline ends came to 7 bases.

Comments on this clonotype: A single base separates this from a much larger clone, so it may be a read error. This chain links TRBV19 with TRBJ1-1; TRBD1 is a possible D gene (5 bases). The CDR3 totals 16 residues. Germline V lookup: CDR1 LNHDA, CDR2 SQIVND (reference sequence). CDR3 nucleotide sequence: TGTGCCAGTAGTATAAGGGCCGGACAAATGAACACTGCAGCTTTCTTT. This codes for CASSIRAGQMNTAAFF.

This clonotype appeared once. A read error may be the cause here, since a much bigger clone is one base away. The chain is built from TRBV27 and TRBJ1-1; no clear D gene. CDR3 size: 14 residues. The ends were cut back, 6 bases at V and 4 bases at J, with 15 bases in the middle. Germline CDR1 and CDR2: MNHEY and SMNVEV (reference sequence). This CDR3 is CASSQTSLITEAFF. CDR3 coding DNA: TGTGCCAGCAGCCAGACTTCCTTGATCACTGAAGCTTTCTTT.

Details on this clonotype: A read error may explain this, as a much larger clone is one base away. V is TRBV5-1 and J is TRBJ2-5; D is perhaps TRBD2 (6 bases). This CDR3 has 14 residues. The germline CDR1 and CDR2 sequences are SGHRS and YFSETQ. V was pared by 7 bases and J by 2 bases, with 15 bases between. CDR3 DNA sequence: TGCGCCAGCCGTCTAGTGGGAGGTCAAGAGACCCAGTACTTC. Encoded protein: CASRLVGGQETQYF.

This clonotype was observed at least ten times. This chain links TRBV30 with TRBJ1-4; D gene ambiguous. CDR3 length equals 14 residues. V dropped 2 bases and J dropped 5 bases, with 12 bases sitting between them. Per germline, CDR1 GTSNPN and CDR2 SVGIG (reference sequence). The CDR3 DNA sequence: TGTGCCTGGAGTCGGAAGGGATGGAATGAAAAACTGTTTTTT. Protein sequence: CAWSRKGWNEKLFF.

The table lists this clonotype with many counts. This rearrangement joins TRBV3-1 to TRBJ2-4, with TRBD1 matching over 7 bases. The CDR3 is made up of 18 amino acids. Germline V gives CDR1 LGHDT, CDR2 YNNKEL (reference sequence). With 3 bases clipped from V and 7 bases from J, the junction kept 18 bases outside the gene matches. The CDR3, as DNA: TGTGCCAGCAGCCAGAACTGGGACAGTCGGAAACCAAATAACATTCAGTACTTC. This codes for CASSQNWDSRKPNNIQYF. The entire variable domain, with the rest obtained from reference TRBV3-1 and TRBJ2-4, is as follows: DTAVSQTPKYLVTQMGNDKSIKCEQNLGHDTMYWYKQDSKKFLKIMFSYNNKELIINETVPNRFSPKSPDKAHLNLHINSLELGDSAVYFCASSQNWDSRKPNNIQYFGAGTRLSVL.